This T cell receptor (beta chain) is from a study of shared clonotypes between healthy human individuals. Across the whole study: Each donor's CD8 memory used one plate, CD8 naive two, each CD4 subset three.

Original handling: With immunoSEQ giving junction-only sequences and no quality scores, filtering differed. Sequencing used immunoSEQ multiplex PCR; TCRdb keeps in-frame clones, though not all of them. V, J and clone size derive from that table, while D and trimming were established from the DNA sequence. The sample records 1.5 million to 1.9 million clones, approximately 98% being singletons. This CDR3 is 14 amino acids long. The V gene end was trimmed by 5 bases and the J gene end by 5 bases; junction bases not matched to a gene: 4. CDR1 MGHRA and CDR2 YSYEKL come from the germline V gene. This clonotype was sampled from a man aged 25 to 45 in good health. The chain recombines TRBV4-1 with TRBJ2-1; 9 bases agree with TRBD2. Sequencing was carried out using naive CD4+ T cells sorted from blood. Subset denoted: CD45RA+ positively selected. The CDR3 region has the DNA TGCGCCAGCAGCGGGCTAGCGGGAAACAATGAGCAGTTCTTC. Translated: CASSGLAGNNEQFF.